What follows are 6 T cell receptor beta chains derived from one specimen sequenced in a study. TCRdb re-called the 5' RACE reads with MiXCR, one entry per CDR3 protein. The sample lists about 54,000 distinct CDR3 sequences, approximately 17% seen once, with 2% to 2.5% in the top ten. Source material: naive CD4+ T cells sorted from blood. Indicated subset: naive CD4+ T cells, CD4+CD45RA+CD25-. The source is a female donor with breast cancer.

For this clonotype: This may be a read error: a much more frequent sequence differs by one nucleotide. The rearrangement uses TRBV29-1 and TRBJ2-3, with D tentatively TRBD1 or TRBD2 (5 bases each). CDR3 length: 14 residues. Germline-derived CDR1 and CDR2 are SQVTM and ANQGSEA. The CDR3 DNA reads as TGCAGCGTTGGGCGGCCAGGGAGACCAGAAACGCAGTATTTT. This gives the protein CSVGRPGRPETQYF.

This clonotype was picked up many times. J is TRBJ2-5 and V is TRBV5-1; D uncertain. Germline CDR1 and CDR2: SGHRS and YFSETQ. The V and J ends lost 1 base and 3 bases respectively, with 10 bases between them. This CDR3 has 14 amino acids. CDR3 sequence (DNA): TGCGCCAGCAGCTTGATGCCAGCAGAAGAGACCCAGTACTTC. Its translation is CASSLMPAEETQYF.

This clonotype has just a few counts. V is TRBV7-2 and J is TRBJ1-3, with TRBD1 matching 8 bases. The CDR3 length is 13 residues. Trimming took 5 bases from V and 7 from J; bases not matched to a gene: 4. The V gene's germline CDR1 is SGHTA and CDR2 FQGNSA. CDR3 nucleotide sequence: TGTGCCAGCAGCCAAAGACAGGGGAACACCATATATTTT. It codes for CASSQRQGNTIYF.

This clonotype was counted once. This may come from a read error, since a much larger clone is one base off. The chain is built from TRBV5-6 and TRBJ1-1; D gene unclear. Germline CDR1 SGHDT, CDR2 YYEEEE. The CDR3 length is 14 residues. This chain's CDR3 is CAGSFWGNKREAFF. CDR3 sequence (DNA): TGTGCCGGCAGCTTTTGGGGTAATAAACGTGAAGCTTTCTTT.

The chain employs TRBV20-1 and TRBJ1-1; possible D gene TRBD1, 6 bases. The CDR3 loop spans 13 amino acids. Germline values: CDR1 DFQATT, CDR2 SNEGSKA (reference sequence). V was cut by 2 bases and J by 9 bases, with 16 bases left in between. The CDR3 DNA follows: TGCAGTGCTAGACCCCTGACAGGCCAAAAAGCTTTCTTT. This codes for CSARPLTGQKAFF.

Concerning this clonotype itself: A much larger clone differs by one base, so this may be a read error. The chain is built from TRBV20-1 and TRBJ2-5; no clear D. CDR3 length: 14 amino acids. The germline V gene has CDR1 DFQATT and CDR2 SNEGSKA (reference sequence). This chain's CDR3 is CIARVANSVETQYF. The CDR3 nucleotides read TGCATTGCTAGAGTTGCTAATTCGGTGGAGACCCAGTACTTC.